This T cell receptor beta chain appears in the sequencing data of a study of blood T cell repertoires in COVID-19. Study-level information: Samples representing acute and convalescent COVID-19 were sourced from the United States, Italy and Spain.

CDR3 length equals 17 residues. Germline-derived CDR1 and CDR2 are SGHTA and FQGTGA. The J segment lost 6 bases and the V segment lost 5 bases, leaving 9 bases of the junction unmatched. The repertoire was sequenced with immunoSEQ multiplex PCR; TCRdb's copy has only in-frame clones and lacks some. This repertoire shows about 350,000 clones, about nine tenths found once; its top ten account for approximately 0.93%. Exposed participants came across a COVID-19 case within 2 weeks before study entry. This rearrangement joins TRBV7-3 to TRBJ2-1; 14 nucleotides line up with TRBD2. The sequence came from a woman in her twenties or thirties who had been exposed to COVID-19. The specimen sequenced was PBMCs or T cells enriched from blood (not recorded which). CDR3: CASSRAGTSGSANEQFF. The CDR3 bases are TGTGCCAGCAGCCGAGCCGGGACTAGCGGGAGTGCCAATGAGCAGTTCTTC.